One sample yielded the 5 T cell receptor beta chains listed below, sequenced in a study of T cell responses to AZD1222 COVID-19 vaccine. Clones were sequenced by immunoSEQ multiplex PCR, and TCRdb holds only the in-frame ones, with some missing. The table lists 40,000 to 45,000 clones, 80% of them singletons, with 20% to 25% in the top ten. The sample was peripheral blood, taken 28 days after the second dose of the MenACWY control vaccine. The receptors derive from an adult who received the MenACWY meningococcal vaccine as a control.

The chain links TRBV3-1 (or the pseudogene TRBV3-2) to TRBJ2-1, with 15 bases identical to TRBD2. V was clipped by 0 bases and J by 14 bases; unmatched bases: 5. The CDR3 sequence is 15 residues long. Germline lookup yields CDR1 LGHDT and CDR2 YNNKEL (reference sequence). CDR3 amino acids: CASSQDLGLAGGEFF. CDR3 nucleotide sequence: TGTGCCAGCAGCCAAGATCTGGGACTAGCGGGGGGTGAGTTCTTC.

The chain combines TRBV6-5 with TRBJ2-1, with 9 bases aligning to TRBD1. The germline gives CDR1 MNHEY, CDR2 SVGAGI. The CDR3 is 13 amino acids. Trimming removed 8 bases from V and 7 bases from J; junction bases left unmatched: 6. CDR3 coding DNA: TGTGCCAGCTGGCAGGACAGGGGTAATGAGCAGTTCTTC. Translation gives CASWQDRGNEQFF.

The chain couples TRBV6-6 to TRBJ1-5; TRBD1 matches 8 bases. Germline V gene data show CDR1 as MNHNY and CDR2 as SVGAGI (reference sequence). The CDR3 is 15 amino acids. Trimming took 2 bases from V and 6 from J; bases not matched to a gene: 6. The CDR3 reads CASSYADRERQPQHF. CDR3 DNA sequence: TGTGCCAGCAGTTACGCGGACAGGGAGCGTCAGCCCCAGCATTTT.

The chain links TRBV28 to TRBJ2-2; 12 positions agree with TRBD2. Germline lookup yields CDR1 MDHEN and CDR2 SYDVKM. The CDR3 totals 18 residues. The trim removed 1 base at V and 6 bases at J, leaving 9 bases unmatched. The CDR3 loop reads CASSLFAPTSGSAGELFF. The CDR3, as DNA: TGTGCCAGCAGTTTATTTGCCCCGACTAGCGGGAGTGCCGGGGAGCTGTTTTTT.

This rearrangement joins TRBV30 to TRBJ1-4; D remains unclear. The V end was cut by 0 bases, the J end by 0 bases, with 11 bases between. This CDR3 is 16 amino acids long. Per the germline V gene, CDR1 is GTSNPN and CDR2 is SVGIG (reference sequence). This CDR3 is CAWSVSWRATNEKLFF. The CDR3, as DNA: TGTGCCTGGAGTGTTTCCTGGAGGGCAACTAATGAAAAACTGTTTTTT.